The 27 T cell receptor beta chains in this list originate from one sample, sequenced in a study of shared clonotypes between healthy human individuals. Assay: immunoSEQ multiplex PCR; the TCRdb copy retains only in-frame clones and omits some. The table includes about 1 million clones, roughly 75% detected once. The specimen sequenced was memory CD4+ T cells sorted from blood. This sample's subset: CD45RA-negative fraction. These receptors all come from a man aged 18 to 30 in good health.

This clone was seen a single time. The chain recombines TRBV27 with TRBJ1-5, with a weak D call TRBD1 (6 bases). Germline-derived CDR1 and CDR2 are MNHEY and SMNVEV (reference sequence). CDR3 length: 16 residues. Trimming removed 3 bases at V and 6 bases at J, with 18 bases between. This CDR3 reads CASSFKGQGLGQPQHF. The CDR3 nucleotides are TGTGCCAGCAGTTTTAAGGGGCAGGGGTTAGGTCAGCCCCAGCATTTT.

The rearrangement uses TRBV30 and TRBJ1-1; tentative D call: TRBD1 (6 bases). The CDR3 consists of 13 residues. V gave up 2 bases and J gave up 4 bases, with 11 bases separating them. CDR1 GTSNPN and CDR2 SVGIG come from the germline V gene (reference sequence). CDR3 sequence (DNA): TGTGCCTGGAGTCTCCAGGGGAGCACTGAAGCTTTCTTT. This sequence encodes CAWSLQGSTEAFF.

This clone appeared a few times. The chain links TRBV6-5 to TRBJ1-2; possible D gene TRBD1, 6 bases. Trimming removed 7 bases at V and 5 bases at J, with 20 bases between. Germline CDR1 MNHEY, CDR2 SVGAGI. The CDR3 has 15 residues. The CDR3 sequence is CASISRGGGFYGYTF. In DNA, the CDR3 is TGTGCCAGCATCTCAAGGGGGGGCGGGTTTTATGGCTACACCTTC.

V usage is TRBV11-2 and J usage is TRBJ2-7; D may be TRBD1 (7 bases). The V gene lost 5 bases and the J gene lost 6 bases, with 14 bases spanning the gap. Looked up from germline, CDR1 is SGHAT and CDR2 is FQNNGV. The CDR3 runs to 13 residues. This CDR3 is CASSGGTVGEQYF. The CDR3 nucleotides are TGTGCCAGCAGCGGAGGGACAGTCGGCGAGCAGTACTTC.

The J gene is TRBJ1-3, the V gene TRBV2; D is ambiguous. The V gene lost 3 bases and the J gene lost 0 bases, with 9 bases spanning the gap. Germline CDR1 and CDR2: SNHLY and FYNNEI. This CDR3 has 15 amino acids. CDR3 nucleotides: TGTGCCAGCAGTGAGTCGGCAAGCTCTGGAAACACCATATATTTT. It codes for CASSESASSGNTIYF.

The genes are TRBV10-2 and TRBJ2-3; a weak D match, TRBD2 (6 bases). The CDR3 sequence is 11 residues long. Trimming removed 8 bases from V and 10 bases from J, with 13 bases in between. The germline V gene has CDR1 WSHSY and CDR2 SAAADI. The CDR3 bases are TGCGCCAGCGGCCGGGACTTCTCGCAGTATTTT. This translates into CASGRDFSQYF.

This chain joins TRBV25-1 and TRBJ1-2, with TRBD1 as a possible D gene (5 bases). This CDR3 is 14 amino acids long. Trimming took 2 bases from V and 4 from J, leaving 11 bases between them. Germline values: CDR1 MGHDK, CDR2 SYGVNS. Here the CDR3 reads CASSEGGDFYGYTF. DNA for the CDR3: TGTGCCAGCAGTGAAGGAGGGGACTTCTATGGCTACACCTTC.

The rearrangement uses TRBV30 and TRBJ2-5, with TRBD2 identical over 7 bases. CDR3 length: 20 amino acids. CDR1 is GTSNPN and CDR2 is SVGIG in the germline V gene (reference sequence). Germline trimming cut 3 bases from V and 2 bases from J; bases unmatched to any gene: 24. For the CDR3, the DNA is TGTGCCTGGAGCACTCCCCGGTGGGGGGGGGATTTCGGGAAGCAAGAGACCCAGTACTTC. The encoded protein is CAWSTPRWGGDFGKQETQYF.

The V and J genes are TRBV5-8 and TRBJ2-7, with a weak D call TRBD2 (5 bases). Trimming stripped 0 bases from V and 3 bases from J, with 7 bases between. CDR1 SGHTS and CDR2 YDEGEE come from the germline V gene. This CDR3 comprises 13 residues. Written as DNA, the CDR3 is TGTGCCAGCAGCTTGGGAGAGGGCTACGAGCAGTACTTC. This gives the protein CASSLGEGYEQYF.

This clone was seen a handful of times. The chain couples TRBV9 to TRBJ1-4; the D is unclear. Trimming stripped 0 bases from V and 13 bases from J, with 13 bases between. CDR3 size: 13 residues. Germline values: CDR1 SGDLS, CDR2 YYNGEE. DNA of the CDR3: TGTGCCAGCAGCGTAGACGTGGGAAGTAGACTGTTTTTT. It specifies CASSVDVGSRLFF.

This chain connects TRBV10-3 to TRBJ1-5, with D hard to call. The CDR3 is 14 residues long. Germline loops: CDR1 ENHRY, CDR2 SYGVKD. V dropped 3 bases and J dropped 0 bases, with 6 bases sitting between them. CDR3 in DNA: TGTGCCATCAGTGACACGGGTAGCAATCAGCCCCAGCATTTT. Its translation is CAISDTGSNQPQHF.

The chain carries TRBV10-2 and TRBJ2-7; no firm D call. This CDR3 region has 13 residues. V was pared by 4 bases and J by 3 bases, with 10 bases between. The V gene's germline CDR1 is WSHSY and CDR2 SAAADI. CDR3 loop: CASSAIINYEQYF. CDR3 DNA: TGCGCCAGCAGTGCGATAATAAACTACGAGCAGTACTTC.

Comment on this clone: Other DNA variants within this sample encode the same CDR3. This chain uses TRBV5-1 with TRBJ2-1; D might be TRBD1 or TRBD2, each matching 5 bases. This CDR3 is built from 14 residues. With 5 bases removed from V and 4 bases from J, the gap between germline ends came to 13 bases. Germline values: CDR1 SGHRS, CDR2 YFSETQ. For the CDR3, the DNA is TGCGCCAGCAGAAGGGACGGAGGATACAATGAGCAGTTCTTC. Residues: CASRRDGGYNEQFF.

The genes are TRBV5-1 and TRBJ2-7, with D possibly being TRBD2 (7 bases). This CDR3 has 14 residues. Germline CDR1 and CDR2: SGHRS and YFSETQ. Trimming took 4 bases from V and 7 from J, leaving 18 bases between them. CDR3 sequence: CASSRGGGGEEQYF. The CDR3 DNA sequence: TGCGCCAGCAGCCGGGGCGGGGGCGGTGAGGAGCAGTACTTC.

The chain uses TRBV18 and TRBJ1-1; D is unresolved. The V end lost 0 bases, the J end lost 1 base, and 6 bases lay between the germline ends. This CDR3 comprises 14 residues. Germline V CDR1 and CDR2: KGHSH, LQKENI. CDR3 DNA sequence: TGTGCCAGCTCACCACCGGCCAGGAACACTGAAGCTTTCTTT. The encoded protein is CASSPPARNTEAFF.

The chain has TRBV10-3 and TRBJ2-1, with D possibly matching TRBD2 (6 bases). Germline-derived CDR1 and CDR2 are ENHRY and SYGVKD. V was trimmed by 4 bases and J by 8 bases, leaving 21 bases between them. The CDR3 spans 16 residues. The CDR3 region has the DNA TGTGCCATCAGTGCGCCGGAGGGACCGCGGGGCGATGAGCAGTTCTTC. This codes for CAISAPEGPRGDEQFF.

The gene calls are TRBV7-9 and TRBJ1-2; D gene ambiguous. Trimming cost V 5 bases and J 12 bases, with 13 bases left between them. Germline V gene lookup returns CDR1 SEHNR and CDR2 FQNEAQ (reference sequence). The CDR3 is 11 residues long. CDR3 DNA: TGTGCCAGCAGCCACGTGGAAAGCGACACCTTC. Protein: CASSHVESDTF.

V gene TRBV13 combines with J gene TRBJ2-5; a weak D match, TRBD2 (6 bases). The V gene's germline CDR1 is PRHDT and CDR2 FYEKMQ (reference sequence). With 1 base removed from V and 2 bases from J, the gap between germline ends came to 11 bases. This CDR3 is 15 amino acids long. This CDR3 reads CASSLETRSQETQYF. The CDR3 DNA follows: TGTGCCAGCAGCTTAGAGACTAGGAGTCAAGAGACCCAGTACTTC.

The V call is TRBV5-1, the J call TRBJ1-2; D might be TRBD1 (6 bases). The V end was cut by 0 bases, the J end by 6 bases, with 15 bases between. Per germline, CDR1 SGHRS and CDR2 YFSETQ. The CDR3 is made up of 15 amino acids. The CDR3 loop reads CASSLVGRSGDGYTF. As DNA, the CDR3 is TGCGCCAGCAGCTTGGTGGGGCGCTCAGGGGATGGCTACACCTTC.

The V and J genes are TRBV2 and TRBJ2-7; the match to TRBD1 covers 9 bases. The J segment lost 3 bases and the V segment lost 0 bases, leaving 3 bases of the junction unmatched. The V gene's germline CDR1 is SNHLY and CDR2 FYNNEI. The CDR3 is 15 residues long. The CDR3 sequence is CASSEAWDRVYEQYF. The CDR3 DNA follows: TGTGCCAGCAGTGAAGCCTGGGACAGGGTCTACGAGCAGTACTTC.

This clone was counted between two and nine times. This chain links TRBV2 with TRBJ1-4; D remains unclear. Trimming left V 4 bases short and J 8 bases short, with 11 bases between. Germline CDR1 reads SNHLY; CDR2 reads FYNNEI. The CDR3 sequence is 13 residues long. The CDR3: CASSGDLGEKLFF. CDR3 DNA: TGTGCCAGCAGTGGAGACTTGGGGGAAAAACTGTTTTTT.

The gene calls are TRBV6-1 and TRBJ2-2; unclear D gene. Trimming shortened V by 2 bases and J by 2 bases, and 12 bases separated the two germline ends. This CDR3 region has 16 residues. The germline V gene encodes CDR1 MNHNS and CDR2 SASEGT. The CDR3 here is CASSEPEILNTGELFF. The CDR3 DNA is TGTGCCAGCAGTGAACCCGAGATCCTAAACACCGGGGAGCTGTTTTTT.

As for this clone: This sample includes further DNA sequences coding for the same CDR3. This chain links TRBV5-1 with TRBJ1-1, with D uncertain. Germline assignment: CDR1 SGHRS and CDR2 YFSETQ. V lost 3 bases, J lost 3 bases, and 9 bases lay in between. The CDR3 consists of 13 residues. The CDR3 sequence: CASSWTGDTEAFF. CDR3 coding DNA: TGCGCCAGCAGCTGGACGGGAGACACTGAAGCTTTCTTT.

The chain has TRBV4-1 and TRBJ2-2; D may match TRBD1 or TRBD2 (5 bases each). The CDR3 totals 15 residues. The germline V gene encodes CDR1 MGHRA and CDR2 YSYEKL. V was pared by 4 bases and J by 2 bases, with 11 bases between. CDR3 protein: CASSPPGLNTGELFF. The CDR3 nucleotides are TGCGCCAGCAGCCCTCCGGGGCTAAACACCGGGGAGCTGTTTTTT.

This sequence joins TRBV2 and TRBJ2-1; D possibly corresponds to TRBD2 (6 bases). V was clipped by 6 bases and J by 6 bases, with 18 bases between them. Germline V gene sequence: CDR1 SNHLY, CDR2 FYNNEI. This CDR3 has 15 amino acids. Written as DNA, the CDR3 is TGTGCCAGCAGCCAACTAGCCCCATCAGGCAATGAGCAGTTCTTC. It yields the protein CASSQLAPSGNEQFF.

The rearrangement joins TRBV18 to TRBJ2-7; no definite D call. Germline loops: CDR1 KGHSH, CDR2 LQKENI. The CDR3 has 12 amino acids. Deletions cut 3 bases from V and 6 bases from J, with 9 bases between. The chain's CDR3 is CASSPRSGEQYF. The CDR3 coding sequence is TGTGCCAGCTCACCCCGTAGTGGCGAGCAGTACTTC.

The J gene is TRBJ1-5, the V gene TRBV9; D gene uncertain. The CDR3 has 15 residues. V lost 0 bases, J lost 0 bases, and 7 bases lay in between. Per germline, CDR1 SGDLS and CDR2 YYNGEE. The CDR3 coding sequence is TGTGCCAGCAGCGTAGGGGTCTATAGCAATCAGCCCCAGCATTTT. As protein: CASSVGVYSNQPQHF.